This T cell receptor (beta chain) was identified in a study of graft-versus-host responses after intestinal transplantation. CDR3 length: 16 amino acids. The V gene end was trimmed by 2 bases and the J gene end by 2 bases; junction bases not matched to a gene: 5. Germline V gene data show CDR1 as MNHEY and CDR2 as SMNVEV (reference sequence). The count of this clone is one. As yet, its antigen is unknown. Sequencing used immunoSEQ multiplex PCR; TCRdb keeps in-frame clones, though not all of them. The data hold around 100,000 clones, with approximately 93% observed a single time. Sequencing was performed on unstimulated CD8+ T cells sorted from spleen or lymph node cells, taken before transplant. This receptor was identified in a human donor who was the organ donor for an intestinal transplant. The chain combines TRBV27 with TRBJ2-3, with 9 bases matching TRBD2. This CDR3 is CASSLVAGDITDTQYF. CDR3 DNA: TGTGCCAGCAGTTTAGTAGCGGGAGACATCACAGATACGCAGTATTTT.